This TCR beta chain derives from a study of blood T cell repertoires in COVID-19. This clone was seen more than once but under ten times. The germline gives CDR1 LNHDA, CDR2 SQIVND (reference sequence). The CDR3 length is 14 residues. V was clipped by 2 bases and J by 0 bases, with 7 bases between them. Sequenced by immunoSEQ multiplex PCR; TCRdb stores in-frame clones only, minus some. The table records roughly 170,000 clones, over 65% of them present only once. The sequenced sample was peripheral blood. This rearrangement joins TRBV19 to TRBJ1-1; no clear D. The receptor's source is a woman over 75 with acute or convalescent COVID-19. The CDR3 DNA reads TGTGCCAGTAGTATACAACTGCTGAACACTGAAGCTTTCTTT. It specifies CASSIQLLNTEAFF.